This T cell receptor beta chain appears in the sequencing data of a study of T cell responses to AZD1222 COVID-19 vaccine. Findings and caveats of the study: The sample set comprised mostly white British donors with more females, and clonal diversity was possibly underestimated. Spike-specific TCR breadth rose after two AZD1222 doses, and depth rose as well.

This CDR3 spans 13 amino acids. Germline V gives CDR1 SGHKS, CDR2 YYEKEE (reference sequence). V lost 2 bases and J lost 8, with 13 bases in between. Regarding this clone: The antigen remains unidentified.

The data were produced by immunoSEQ multiplex PCR, yet TCRdb's version contains in-frame clones alone and is incomplete. Of tens of thousands of clones in the sample, under 90% were seen once. This sample comprised peripheral blood, obtained on day 0 of MenACWY control vaccination. The receptor comes from an adult in good health. V usage is TRBV5-5 and J usage is TRBJ1-1; D is possibly TRBD1 (5 bases). CDR3 sequence (DNA): TGTGCCAGCAGCTTCGACTTGGGGGGAGAAGCTTTCTTT. Residues: CASSFDLGGEAFF.